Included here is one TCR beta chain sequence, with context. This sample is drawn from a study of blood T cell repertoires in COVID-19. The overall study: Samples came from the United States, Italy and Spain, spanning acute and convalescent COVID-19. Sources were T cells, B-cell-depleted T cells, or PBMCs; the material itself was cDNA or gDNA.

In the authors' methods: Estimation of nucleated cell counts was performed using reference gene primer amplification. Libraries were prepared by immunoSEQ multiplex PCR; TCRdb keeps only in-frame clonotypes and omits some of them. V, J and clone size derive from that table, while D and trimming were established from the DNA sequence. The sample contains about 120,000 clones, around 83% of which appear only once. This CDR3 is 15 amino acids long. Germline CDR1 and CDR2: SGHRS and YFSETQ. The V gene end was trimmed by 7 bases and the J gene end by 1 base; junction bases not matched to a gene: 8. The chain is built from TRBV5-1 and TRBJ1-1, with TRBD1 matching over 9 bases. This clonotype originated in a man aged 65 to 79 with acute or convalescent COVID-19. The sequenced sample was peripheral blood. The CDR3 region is CASDTGQGGNTEAFF. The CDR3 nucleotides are TGCGCCAGCGACACGGGACAGGGCGGGAACACTGAAGCTTTCTTT. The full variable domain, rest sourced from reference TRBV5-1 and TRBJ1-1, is KAGVTQTPRYLIKTRGQQVTLSCSPISGHRSVSWYQQTPGQGLQFLFEYFSETQRNKGNFPGRFSGRQFSNSRSEMNVSTLELGDSALYLCASDTGQGGNTEAFFGQGTRLTVV.